This is a list of T cell receptor beta chains from one sample in a study of OX40 agonist ivuxolimab in advanced cancers. The method was immunoSEQ multiplex PCR; TCRdb's version includes in-frame clones alone and lacks a portion of them. The sample has 75,000 to 95,000 clones, 92% seen once; the top ten hold around 0.53%. This material consisted of CD4+ or CD8+ T cells sorted from blood, taken in a trial of the OX40 agonist ivuxolimab. These receptors came from an adult with an advanced solid tumor such as melanoma, head and neck, liver or kidney cancer. Each CDR3 is given without its conserved first and last residue. The order of the fields is V gene, J gene, D gene, CDR3 protein. The D gene is left open where the match is weak.

TRBV2	TRBJ1-2	.	ASRDPNNYGYT
TRBV27	TRBJ2-5	.	ASSLSWQSFQTQY
TRBV28	TRBJ2-3	.	ASTERAGPTDTQY
TRBV5-5	TRBJ1-5	TRBD1	ASSTGQGVRNQPQH
TRBV30	TRBJ2-3	TRBD1	AWSKGARGTDTQY
TRBV11-2	TRBJ1-3	.	ASSPQGSPGNTIY
TRBV19	TRBJ2-3	TRBD2	ASSMRLNSGGRSTDTQY
TRBV29-1	TRBJ2-2	TRBD2	SVEDSSGPNTGELF
TRBV28	TRBJ1-1	.	ASSGPSMNTEAF
TRBV30	TRBJ2-7	TRBD2	AWSPTGASGSYEQY
TRBV7-9	TRBJ2-5	.	ASSPRGAGETQY
TRBV19	TRBJ1-5	.	ASSISGGSGNQPQH
TRBV28	TRBJ1-5	.	ASSSTGLYSNQPQH
TRBV6-6	TRBJ1-2	.	ASSPIYHGYT
TRBV4-2	TRBJ2-3	.	ASSQSGGADTQY
TRBV19	TRBJ2-5	TRBD1	ASIPTGGETQY
TRBV21-1	TRBJ2-1	.	ASTLNELTGGVNEQF
TRBV13	TRBJ2-7	TRBD1	ASSLPRTGSYEQY
TRBV6-6	TRBJ2-5	TRBD1	ASRRQGRETQY
TRBV2	TRBJ1-2	.	ASSEKANLGSGYT
TRBV7-9	TRBJ1-1	.	ASSSRWGFEAEAF
TRBV5-1	TRBJ1-6	.	ASRPGHQGSSPLH
TRBV30	TRBJ1-2	.	AWSLGGYGYT
TRBV6-1	TRBJ2-7	TRBD1	ASSDLLTGDEQY
TRBV7-3	TRBJ2-1	TRBD2	ASSLNPGRLAGGGWGNEQF
TRBV7-6	TRBJ2-7	.	ASSPTRGRYEQY
TRBV4-1	TRBJ1-1	.	ASSQIRTSNTEAF
TRBV30	TRBJ1-1	TRBD1	ASWTGRNTEAF
TRBV18	TRBJ1-4	.	ASPVEYATNEKLF
TRBV5-6	TRBJ2-7	.	ASSRGTSPSYEQY
TRBV9	TRBJ2-3	.	ASSVAGGGWDTQY
TRBV7-2	TRBJ2-7	.	ASSRLGAEQY
TRBV6-5	TRBJ1-2	TRBD1	ASSSHRGQGVYGYT
TRBV25-1	TRBJ2-7	.	ASRRDGTYEQY
TRBV29-1	TRBJ2-1	TRBD2	SVRTSGEYNEQF
TRBV6-6	TRBJ1-1	.	ASSPENTEAF
TRBV6-1	TRBJ1-5	.	AISTERNQPQH
TRBV7-6	TRBJ2-1	TRBD2	ASSLRLAGAREQF
TRBV10-3	TRBJ2-7	.	AISEVEPGGQY
TRBV21-1	TRBJ2-7	.	ASSKIGTDNKSYEQY
TRBV19	TRBJ2-7	TRBD2	ACGVLAGLEQY
TRBV6-1	TRBJ2-5	.	ASREPGTWFEETQY
TRBV5-1	TRBJ2-5	.	ASSPGGREETQY
TRBV2	TRBJ2-5	TRBD2	ASSELAGGGETQY
TRBV7-9	TRBJ1-6	TRBD1	ASSNGQASYNSPLH
TRBV9	TRBJ2-3	.	ASSVVKGMTDTQY
TRBV4-3	TRBJ1-5	.	ASSQDPPDQLGQPQH
TRBV5-4	TRBJ2-3	.	ASSSPSTDTQY
TRBV19	TRBJ1-2	.	ASSRLGVGNYGYT
TRBV5-4	TRBJ2-3	.	ASSLGQASTDTQY
TRBV7-3	TRBJ2-6	.	ASSLTGASGANVLT
TRBV29-1	TRBJ2-7	.	SVCEDWRADSYEQY
TRBV30	TRBJ1-2	.	AWSVYRTLEPCT
TRBV5-5	TRBJ2-7	.	ASSLTYVRGDYEQY
TRBV11-3	TRBJ1-1	TRBD1	ASSLQGGNTEAF